The 12 T cell receptor beta chains below come from one sample, sequenced in a study of blood T cell repertoires in COVID-19 (dated by TCRdb to the early 2020s). The library was produced with the immunoSEQ multiplex PCR assay. TCRdb limited this immuneACCESS table to in-frame rearrangements with V and J called. A share of clones is missing; checked studies link under half to unresolved V genes, and the rest is unexplained. The sample records roughly 150,000 clones, approximately 79% of which are singletons. The ten largest clones capture roughly 8.6% of the sample. Sequenced material: peripheral blood. The source of these receptors is a man aged 50 to 59 with active or convalescent COVID-19.

The V call is TRBV7-6, the J call TRBJ2-3; TRBD1 matches at 10 bases. The CDR3 totals 15 residues. Germline V gene lookup returns CDR1 SGHVS and CDR2 FNYEAQ. After removal of 5 bases from V and 6 bases from J, the junction contained 8 bases not matched to a gene. The DNA for the CDR3 is TGTGCCAGCAGCCCGCCGACAGGGGGCGGGGATACGCAGTATTTT. It specifies CASSPPTGGGDTQYF.

This clone was counted a single time. The rearrangement uses TRBV24-1 and TRBJ2-5, with 11 bases identical to TRBD2. From germline, CDR1 is KGHDR and CDR2 SFDVKD. V was pared by 1 base and J by 4 bases, with 7 bases of the junction left unmatched. The CDR3 contains 17 residues. CDR3 sequence: CATSDLSLAGGLETQYF. The CDR3 bases are TGTGCCACCAGTGATTTATCGCTAGCGGGAGGACTAGAGACCCAGTACTTC.

The chain carries TRBV5-5 and TRBJ2-7; 9 bases match TRBD1. Germline CDR1 and CDR2: SGHKS and YYEKEE (reference sequence). V dropped 4 bases and J dropped 5; count of bases not matched to a gene: 4. CDR3 length equals 13 residues. CDR3 sequence (DNA): TGTGCCAGCAGCCCCTGGACAGGGGACGAGCAGTACTTC. It specifies CASSPWTGDEQYF.

This chain uses TRBV4-2 with TRBJ1-3; TRBD1 might be the D (5 bases). This CDR3 is 17 amino acids long. V was cut by 2 bases and J by 0 bases, with 14 bases left in between. Per the germline V gene, CDR1 is LGHNA and CDR2 is YNFKEQ. For the CDR3, the DNA is TGTGCCAGCAGCCAACCCGGGGGTCCAAACTCTGGAAACACCATATATTTT. As protein: CASSQPGGPNSGNTIYF.

J is TRBJ2-4 and V is TRBV29-1, with a possible D match to TRBD1 (6 bases). The CDR3 contains 14 residues. V dropped 7 bases and J dropped 1 base, with 14 bases sitting between them. CDR1 and CDR2 (germline): SQVTM, ANQGSEA. CDR3 sequence (DNA): TGCAGCGCCCTACAGGGTACCGCCAAAAACATTCAGTACTTC. This sequence encodes CSALQGTAKNIQYF.

There are a few counts of this clone. CDR3 sequence reads: CASKPDRGNRYGYTF. The CDR3 DNA sequence: TGTGCCAGTAAGCCGGACAGGGGGAACCGCTATGGCTACACCTTC. The rearrangement links TRBV19 to TRBJ1-2, with 10 positions matching TRBD1. The CDR3 consists of 15 residues. J was trimmed by 4 bases and V by 7 bases; bases with no gene match: 9. Germline CDR1 LNHDA, CDR2 SQIVND (reference sequence).

This chain joins TRBV10-3 and TRBJ1-5, with D unresolved. Trimming took off 0 bases at V and 6 bases at J, with 12 bases between the two ends. Germline assignment: CDR1 ENHRY and CDR2 SYGVKD. The length of the CDR3 is 15 residues. CDR3 protein: CAISESVLPSQPQHF. The DNA of the CDR3 is TGTGCCATCAGTGAGTCGGTCCTACCGAGTCAGCCCCAGCATTTT.

As concerns this clone: The sample contains more than one DNA sequence encoding this CDR3. The chain employs TRBV27 and TRBJ2-7; the match to TRBD2 covers 11 bases. CDR1 is MNHEY and CDR2 is SMNVEV in the germline V gene (reference sequence). V gave up 4 bases and J gave up 4 bases; unmatched junction bases: 3. CDR3 length equals 14 residues. CDR3 coding DNA: TGTGCCAGCAGTTCCGGGACTAGCGGTTACGAGCAGTACTTC. Protein sequence: CASSSGTSGYEQYF.

The chain carries TRBV6-6 and TRBJ1-2, with unresolved D. This CDR3 comprises 13 residues. Germline loops: CDR1 MNHNY, CDR2 SVGAGI (reference sequence). V was cut by 6 bases and J by 3 bases, with 11 bases left in between. Here the CDR3 DNA reads TGTGCCAGCAGCCATGGGGAGGACTATGGCTACACCTTC. This sequence encodes CASSHGEDYGYTF.

The chain employs TRBV6-1 and TRBJ1-2; 10 bases line up with TRBD1. CDR3 length equals 14 residues. The junction had 2 bases not matched to a gene; V was cut back by 3 bases and J by 4 bases. CDR1 and CDR2 from the germline V gene are MNHNS and SASEGT. The CDR3 protein is CASSDRDRGYGYTF. DNA for the CDR3: TGTGCCAGCAGTGATCGGGACAGGGGCTATGGCTACACCTTC.

This chain links TRBV19 with TRBJ2-1; 10 nucleotides line up with TRBD2. The V and J ends lost 7 bases and 9 bases, in that order; junction bases with no gene match: 9. This CDR3 spans 14 amino acids. Germline assignment: CDR1 LNHDA and CDR2 SQIVND (reference sequence). CDR3: CASISSGSSTEQFF. The CDR3 DNA reads as TGTGCCAGTATTTCTAGCGGGAGCAGTACTGAGCAGTTCTTC.

The chain recombines TRBV28 with TRBJ2-4; D might be TRBD2 (6 bases). The germline V and J ends were trimmed by 3 bases and 3 bases, with 9 bases remaining between them. The germline V gene has CDR1 MDHEN and CDR2 SYDVKM. The CDR3 contains 14 residues. The CDR3 bases are TGTGCCAGCAGTTTTTATAGCGGCAAAAACATTCAGTACTTC. It codes for CASSFYSGKNIQYF. The variable domain in full, with the rest retrieved from reference TRBV28 and TRBJ2-4, is DVKVTQSSRYLVKRTGEKVFLECVQDMDHENMFWYRQDPGLGLRLIYFSYDVKMKEKGDIPEGYSVSREKKERFSLILESASTNQTSMYLCASSFYSGKNIQYFGAGTRLSVL.